This T cell receptor beta chain derives from a study of control samples from healthy donors and cancer patients. Produced via immunoSEQ multiplex PCR; TCRdb's table is partial and in-frame only. The sample consists of about 17,000 clones, around 90% of them appearing once. Deletions cut 2 bases from V and 6 bases from J, with 8 bases between. CDR1 is ENHRY and CDR2 is SYGVKD in the germline V gene. There are 12 residues in the CDR3. The clonotype was recovered from a man in his fifties or sixties with head and neck cancer. Sequenced: PBMCs. The chain employs TRBV10-3 and TRBJ2-7; D gene uncertain. The DNA of the CDR3 is TGTGCCATCAGTGAGGTGGCCTGCGAGCAGTACTTC. This sequence encodes CAISEVACEQYF.